Presented here are 18 T cell receptor beta chains from one specimen sequenced in a study of T cell responses to AZD1222 COVID-19 vaccine. Method: immunoSEQ multiplex PCR; TCRdb's copy keeps in-frame clones and lacks some. The profile shows about 110,000 clones, 80% to 95% of them singletons. The material sequenced was peripheral blood, taken 28 days after the second AZD1222 dose. These receptors were taken from an adult who received the AZD1222 COVID-19 vaccine.

The V gene is TRBV2, the J gene TRBJ2-2; 10 bases map to TRBD1. The CDR3 has 16 amino acids. V trimming: 5 bases; J trimming: 1 base; junction bases outside the gene matches: 4. CDR1 and CDR2 (germline): SNHLY, FYNNEI. CDR3 region: CASSRGQGGNTGELFF. CDR3 bases: TGTGCCAGCAGTCGCGGACAGGGGGGGAACACCGGGGAGCTGTTTTTT.

This chain uses TRBV7-9 with TRBJ1-3; tentatively, D is TRBD1 (6 bases). Germline V gene sequence: CDR1 SEHNR, CDR2 FQNEAQ (reference sequence). With 5 bases removed from V and 2 bases from J, the gap between germline ends came to 13 bases. This CDR3 has 15 amino acids. CDR3 sequence reads: CASSPLGGPGNTIYF. CDR3 sequence (DNA): TGTGCCAGCAGCCCTCTCGGGGGCCCTGGAAACACCATATATTTT. The variable domain in full, with the rest retrieved from reference TRBV7-9 and TRBJ1-3, is DTGVSQNPRHKITKRGQNVTFRCDPISEHNRLYWYRQTLGQGPEFLTYFQNEAQLEKSRLLSDRFSAERPKGSFSTLEIQRTEQGDSAMYLCASSPLGGPGNTIYFGEGSWLTVV.

The genes are TRBV28 and TRBJ1-4, with D possibly matching TRBD1 (6 bases). This CDR3 has 17 amino acids. Per the germline V gene, CDR1 is MDHEN and CDR2 is SYDVKM. Trimming left V 2 bases short and J 6 bases short, with 19 bases between. CDR3 loop: CASSLNPGHGVYEKLFF. The CDR3 DNA is TGTGCCAGCAGTTTAAACCCGGGACACGGGGTTTATGAAAAACTGTTTTTT.

The genes are TRBV5-1 and TRBJ1-4; maybe TRBD1 (6 bases). CDR3 length equals 15 residues. The V end lost 0 bases, the J end lost 5 bases, and 11 bases lay between the germline ends. The germline gives CDR1 SGHRS, CDR2 YFSETQ. The CDR3 loop reads CASSLGGQLNEKLFF. The CDR3 DNA reads as TGCGCCAGCAGCTTGGGAGGACAGTTAAATGAAAAACTGTTTTTT.

V is TRBV18 and J is TRBJ2-1; D call uncertain. V lost 3 bases to trimming and J lost 8 bases, with 11 bases between them. The V gene's germline CDR1 is KGHSH and CDR2 LQKENI. The CDR3 is 13 amino acids. CDR3 coding DNA: TGTGCCAGCTCACCGTCGGTCGTTGATGAGCAGTTCTTC. Translation: CASSPSVVDEQFF.

This sequence joins TRBV3-1 (or the pseudogene TRBV3-2) and TRBJ2-1; 9 bases match TRBD1. V dropped 4 bases and J dropped 5; count of bases not matched to a gene: 6. This CDR3 has 15 residues. From germline, CDR1 is LGHDT and CDR2 YNNKEL (reference sequence). This chain's CDR3 is CASSLRDRANNEQFF. For the CDR3, the DNA is TGTGCCAGCAGCCTCCGGGACAGGGCCAACAATGAGCAGTTCTTC.

The chain uses TRBV6-1 and TRBJ2-2; 7 nucleotides match TRBD2. Germline values: CDR1 MNHNS, CDR2 SASEGT. This CDR3 has 15 residues. The J segment lost 4 bases and the V segment lost 3 bases, leaving 5 bases of the junction unmatched. As DNA, the CDR3 is TGTGCCAGCAGTGAGGAGGTAGCGGGCACCGGGGAGCTGTTTTTT. It encodes CASSEEVAGTGELFF.

This clone showed up just once. The chain uses TRBV5-1 and TRBJ1-4, with 9 bases that match TRBD1. This CDR3 is built from 15 residues. Germline values: CDR1 SGHRS, CDR2 YFSETQ. With 5 bases clipped from V and 8 bases from J, the junction kept 10 bases outside the gene matches. CDR3 bases: TGCGCCAGCAGTTTATCAACAGGGGGCGGGGAAAAACTGTTTTTT. Its translation: CASSLSTGGGEKLFF.

This clone was seen a few times. The chain has TRBV9 and TRBJ2-2; D is perhaps TRBD1 or TRBD2 (5 bases each). The CDR3 is 15 residues long. V shed 0 bases and J shed 7 bases, with 13 bases lying between them. Germline CDR1 SGDLS, CDR2 YYNGEE. The CDR3 DNA follows: TGTGCCAGCAGCGTAGGACAGATTGGAGGCGGGGAGCTGTTTTTT. Protein sequence: CASSVGQIGGGELFF.

V is TRBV6-1 and J is TRBJ2-5, with D unresolved. The CDR3 is made up of 14 amino acids. Germline V gene lookup returns CDR1 MNHNS and CDR2 SASEGT. V lost 0 bases, J lost 5 bases, and 10 bases lay in between. The CDR3 is CASSEAGHVETQYF. For the CDR3, the DNA is TGTGCCAGCAGTGAAGCAGGCCATGTGGAGACCCAGTACTTC.

V and J are TRBV5-1 and TRBJ2-7, with 9 bases identical to TRBD1. The germline CDR1 and CDR2 sequences are SGHRS and YFSETQ. The CDR3 contains 13 residues. Unmatched junction bases numbered 6, after V lost 6 bases and J lost 5 bases. For the CDR3, the DNA is TGCGCCAGCACCGGGACAGGGATCCACGAGCAGTACTTC. Its translation is CASTGTGIHEQYF.

The gene calls are TRBV3-1 (or the pseudogene TRBV3-2) and TRBJ1-2; the D is unclear. Germline CDR1 is LGHDT and CDR2 is YNNKEL (reference sequence). The CDR3 contains 13 residues. V lost 0 bases and J 5 bases, leaving 7 bases between the germline ends. CDR3 sequence reads: CASSQDLVYGYTF. DNA for the CDR3: TGTGCCAGCAGCCAAGATTTGGTATATGGCTACACCTTC.

This chain connects TRBV27 to TRBJ1-3, with TRBD1 as a possible D gene (6 bases). Germline V lookup: CDR1 MNHEY, CDR2 SMNVEV (reference sequence). Trimming took off 5 bases at V and 2 bases at J, with 10 bases between the two ends. There are 14 residues in the CDR3. The CDR3 loop reads CASSPTGTGNTIYF. As DNA, the CDR3 is TGTGCCAGCAGTCCCACAGGGACTGGAAACACCATATATTTT.

The genes are TRBV5-1 and TRBJ2-7, with 10 bases fitting TRBD2. V dropped 4 bases and J dropped 7; count of bases not matched to a gene: 8. This CDR3 contains 14 residues. Germline CDR1 is SGHRS and CDR2 is YFSETQ. CDR3 residues: CASSGASGSGEQYF. The CDR3 DNA reads as TGCGCCAGCAGCGGGGCTAGCGGGAGTGGTGAGCAGTACTTC. The full variable domain, in which reference TRBV5-1 and TRBJ2-7 provide the parts outside the CDR3, is KAGVTQTPRYLIKTRGQQVTLSCSPISGHRSVSWYQQTPGQGLQFLFEYFSETQRNKGNFPGRFSGRQFSNSRSEMNVSTLELGDSALYLCASSGASGSGEQYFGPGTRLTVT.

The rearrangement joins TRBV14 to TRBJ2-6; D is possibly TRBD1 (5 bases). Germline lookup yields CDR1 SGHDN and CDR2 FVKESK. V gave up 0 bases and J gave up 2 bases, with 14 bases separating them. This CDR3 spans 18 amino acids. In nucleotides, the CDR3 is TGTGCCAGCAGCCAAGATTCAGGGAAGACCCCTGGGGCCAACGTCCTGACTTTC. This codes for CASSQDSGKTPGANVLTF.

V gene TRBV7-9 combines with J gene TRBJ1-1, with D unresolved. The CDR3 consists of 15 residues. CDR1 and CDR2 from the germline V gene are SEHNR and FQNEAQ (reference sequence). V lost 3 bases, J lost 3 bases, and 14 bases lay in between. The CDR3 DNA sequence: TGTGCCAGCAGCTTTGCGTCCTCTAAGTACACTGAAGCTTTCTTT. This encodes CASSFASSKYTEAFF.

The CDR3 DNA reads as TGTGCCAGTAGTATACCCGGAGGGGATTTCGCCGGGGAGCTGTTTTTT. Translation gives CASSIPGGDFAGELFF. This rearrangement joins TRBV19 to TRBJ2-2; possible D gene TRBD2, 6 bases. CDR3 length: 16 amino acids. V was cut by 2 bases and J by 6 bases, with 16 bases left in between. Germline V gene sequence: CDR1 LNHDA, CDR2 SQIVND (reference sequence).

The chain combines TRBV6-2 or TRBV6-3 with TRBJ2-7, with 9 bases that match TRBD1. CDR3 length: 16 residues. The germline gives CDR1 MNHEY, CDR2 SVGEGT. V lost 3 bases and J lost 2; bases outside the gene matches: 8. The CDR3 DNA sequence: TGTGCCAGCAGTTATCCGGACAGGGGCAAGCCCTACGAGCAGTACTTC. Its protein product is CASSYPDRGKPYEQYF.